Each of the 18 T cell receptor beta chains below was sequenced from the same sample in a study of blood T cell repertoires in COVID-19. Only in-frame clones appear in the TCRdb table, and some are missing; sequencing was by immunoSEQ multiplex PCR. In the table there are roughly 70,000 clones, 70% to 80% of which are singletons. Sequenced: peripheral blood. Receptor source: a woman between 70 and 85 years old with acute or convalescent COVID-19.

The chain uses TRBV7-2 and TRBJ1-2; no reliable D call. V was shortened by 1 base and J by 8 bases, with 11 bases between the two germline ends. Germline V gives CDR1 SGHTA, CDR2 FQGNSA. The CDR3 runs to 13 residues. CDR3 coding DNA: TGTGCCAGCAGCTTAGTCGCAGGCCCCGGCTACACCTTC. Translation gives CASSLVAGPGYTF.

J is TRBJ1-1 and V is TRBV6-5; D remains ambiguous. The germline V and J ends were trimmed by 8 bases and 11 bases, with 15 bases remaining between them. Germline V gene lookup returns CDR1 MNHEY and CDR2 SVGAGI. This CDR3 contains 11 residues. In nucleotides, the CDR3 is TGTGCCAGCGCCCTGGCGGGAATGGCTTTCTTT. This sequence encodes CASALAGMAFF.

This clone was seen once. V usage is TRBV10-2 and J usage is TRBJ2-1; D is perhaps TRBD2 (5 bases). From germline, CDR1 is WSHSY and CDR2 SAAADI. V was trimmed by 10 bases and J by 8 bases, leaving 18 bases between them. The CDR3 sequence is 13 residues long. CDR3 sequence: CATKWTALYEQFF. CDR3 in DNA: TGCGCCACCAAGTGGACTGCGTTGTATGAGCAGTTCTTC.

The rearrangement uses TRBV6-6 and TRBJ2-7; D unresolved. Between the trimmed V and J ends, which lost 2 bases and 7 bases, there was a span of 15 bases. The CDR3 totals 14 residues. Germline CDR1 MNHNY, CDR2 SVGAGI (reference sequence). CDR3 sequence (DNA): TGTGCCAGCAGTTACGGCCAGACTGTCGGGGAGCAGTACTTC. This gives the protein CASSYGQTVGEQYF.

This clone was seen a few times. This rearrangement joins TRBV4-1 to TRBJ1-2, with a tentative D call TRBD1 (5 bases). The CDR3 is 13 residues long. Trimming removed 5 bases at V and 2 bases at J, with 9 bases between. Germline V gene data show CDR1 as MGHRA and CDR2 as YSYEKL. CDR3 region: CASSSPGNYGYTF. CDR3 bases: TGCGCCAGCAGCTCACCAGGGAACTATGGCTACACCTTC.

This chain links TRBV19 with TRBJ1-5, with D tentatively TRBD1 (6 bases). The CDR3 length is 13 residues. Trimming took off 7 bases at V and 4 bases at J, with 11 bases between the two ends. Per germline, CDR1 LNHDA and CDR2 SQIVND (reference sequence). In nucleotides, the CDR3 is TGTGCCAGTACGGACAGTCTAAATCAGCCCCAGCATTTT. Residues: CASTDSLNQPQHF.

The rearrangement links TRBV6-5 to TRBJ2-7, with 10 bases identical to TRBD1. The CDR3 is made up of 14 amino acids. The J segment lost 5 bases and the V segment lost 6 bases, leaving 7 bases of the junction unmatched. CDR1 and CDR2 from the germline V gene are MNHEY and SVGAGI. CDR3 sequence (DNA): TGTGCCAGCAGCCATGGGGACAGGGGCGACGAGCAGTACTTC. Encoded protein: CASSHGDRGDEQYF.

Within the sample, this clone is medium-sized. The chain has TRBV3-1 (or the pseudogene TRBV3-2) and TRBJ1-2, with D unclear. CDR3 length: 16 residues. Between the trimmed V and J ends, which lost 2 bases and 5 bases, there was a span of 18 bases. CDR1 is LGHDT, CDR2 YNNKEL, per germline (reference sequence). DNA of the CDR3: TGTGCCAGCAGCCAACAGTTGAGGTTTGATCGATATGGCTACACCTTC. This encodes CASSQQLRFDRYGYTF.

This clone was counted between two and nine times. The chain couples TRBV6-5 to TRBJ2-1, with D perhaps TRBD2 (6 bases). Trimming left V 6 bases short and J 4 bases short, with 13 bases between. The CDR3 runs to 14 residues. Germline V gives CDR1 MNHEY, CDR2 SVGAGI. CDR3 coding DNA: TGTGCCAGCAGAGATAGCGGTTATTACAATGAGCAGTTCTTC. Residues: CASRDSGYYNEQFF.

The V and J genes are TRBV11-3 and TRBJ2-3, with D maybe TRBD1 (6 bases). This CDR3 is 17 amino acids long. CDR1 is SGHNT, CDR2 YENEEA, per germline. Trimming pared 5 bases from V and 1 base from J, leaving 19 bases between. The CDR3 DNA sequence: TGTGCCAGCAGCCCCCGGGGTGGCAGGGGCCGCACAGATACGCAGTATTTT. Translating gives CASSPRGGRGRTDTQYF.

The chain combines TRBV4-2 with TRBJ1-4; D uncertain. The CDR3 consists of 15 residues. Trimming took 0 bases from V and 7 from J, leaving 12 bases between them. Germline CDR1 LGHNA, CDR2 YNFKEQ. The CDR3: CASSQEEVGGEKLFF. As DNA, the CDR3 is TGTGCCAGCAGCCAAGAGGAGGTGGGTGGTGAAAAACTGTTTTTT.

The chain uses TRBV25-1 and TRBJ1-1; D gene unclear. Trimming stripped 4 bases from V and 0 bases from J, with 6 bases between. The CDR3 consists of 13 residues. Germline CDR1 is MGHDK and CDR2 is SYGVNS. CDR3 region: CASSAGVNTEAFF. CDR3 DNA: TGTGCCAGCAGTGCCGGGGTGAACACTGAAGCTTTCTTT.

The rearrangement uses TRBV12-3 or TRBV12-4 and TRBJ2-1, with TRBD2 matching 10 bases. CDR3 size: 11 residues. Trimming took 6 bases from V and 10 from J; bases not matched to a gene: 0. In DNA form, the CDR3 reads TGTGCCAGCAGACTAGCGGGGGAGCAGTTCTTC. Protein sequence: CASRLAGEQFF.

The V call is TRBV6-6, the J call TRBJ2-3, with 7 bases aligning to TRBD1. V trimming: 6 bases; J trimming: 1 base; junction bases outside the gene matches: 7. The germline V gene has CDR1 MNHNY and CDR2 SVGAGI (reference sequence). The CDR3 is made up of 15 amino acids. In DNA, the CDR3 is TGTGCCAGCAGACGAAACGACAGGGGCACAGATACGCAGTATTTT. This sequence encodes CASRRNDRGTDTQYF.

The chain couples TRBV6-1 to TRBJ1-5; D gene unclear. With 3 bases removed from V and 2 bases from J, the gap between germline ends came to 11 bases. Germline CDR1 reads MNHNS; CDR2 reads SASEGT. The CDR3 consists of 15 residues. The DNA of the CDR3 is TGTGCCAGCAGTGACGAGGGATTGGGCAATCAGCCCCAGCATTTT. The encoded protein is CASSDEGLGNQPQHF.

This sequence joins TRBV7-9 and TRBJ1-2; 7 nucleotides line up with TRBD1. The V segment lost 5 bases and the J segment 6 bases; nucleotides outside the gene matches: 9. CDR1 and CDR2 (germline): SEHNR, FQNEAQ (reference sequence). The CDR3 extends over 14 amino acids. CDR3 in DNA: TGTGCCAGCAGCCACGACTTCAGGGGGGATGGCTACACCTTC. Protein product: CASSHDFRGDGYTF.

The chain recombines TRBV6-1 with TRBJ2-7, with D hard to call. V shed 2 bases and J shed 0 bases, with 11 bases lying between them. The CDR3 has 15 amino acids. Germline assignment: CDR1 MNHNS and CDR2 SASEGT. Here the CDR3 reads CASSELVTFSYEQYF. As DNA, the CDR3 is TGTGCCAGCAGTGAATTGGTGACATTCTCCTACGAGCAGTACTTC.

The chain links TRBV7-3 to TRBJ2-2; TRBD1 matches 8 bases. Looked up from germline, CDR1 is SGHTA and CDR2 is FQGTGA. The CDR3 has 13 amino acids. V gave up 6 bases and J gave up 4 bases; unmatched junction bases: 1. For the CDR3, the DNA is TGTGCCAGCAGTACAGGGGGCACCGGGGAGCTGTTTTTT. Protein sequence: CASSTGGTGELFF.